The 10 T cell receptor beta chains given below trace back to one sample, sequenced in a study. Each CDR3 protein is one row after TCRdb ran MiXCR on the RT-PCR reads. This table has 550,000 to 750,000 distinct CDR3 sequences, 14% appearing once. The sample taken for sequencing was memory CD4+ T cells from blood. These receptor sequences come from a female donor in good health, serving as a healthy control.

The chain joins TRBV28 to TRBJ1-1; D gene unclear. The V gene's germline CDR1 is MDHEN and CDR2 SYDVKM. V was trimmed by 7 bases and J by 0 bases, leaving 12 bases between them. The CDR3 length is 14 residues. CDR3 sequence (DNA): TGTGCCAGCAAGGTGGAGATCATGAACACTGAAGCTTTCTTT. It specifies CASKVEIMNTEAFF.

This clonotype was picked up many times. The junction shows a germline mismatch at one end, possibly a read error. The chain has TRBV12-3 or TRBV12-4 and TRBJ2-3, with a possible D match to TRBD1 (6 bases). This CDR3 has 11 residues. The CDR3 spells CASSSDRSGDF. CDR3 coding DNA: TGTGCCAGCAGTTCCGACAGGTCCGGGGATTTT.

V and J are TRBV5-6 and TRBJ1-2; 8 nucleotides align to TRBD1. Germline trimming cut 0 bases from V and 4 bases from J; bases unmatched to any gene: 5. The CDR3 sequence is 15 residues long. Germline V gene data show CDR1 as SGHDT and CDR2 as YYEEEE. The CDR3 loop is CASSLETGVAYGYTF. The CDR3 DNA reads TGTGCCAGCAGCTTGGAGACAGGGGTCGCCTATGGCTACACCTTC.

This clonotype was detected a few times. V and J are TRBV7-3 and TRBJ2-5; a weak D match, TRBD2 (6 bases). The germline CDR1 and CDR2 sequences are SGHTA and FQGTGA. V lost 5 bases, J lost 4 bases, and 17 bases lay in between. The CDR3 runs to 15 residues. The CDR3 loop is CASSPTGTPRETQYF. The CDR3 DNA follows: TGTGCCAGCAGCCCCACCGGGACTCCCAGAGAGACCCAGTACTTC. The full variable domain, completed using reference TRBV7-3 and TRBJ2-5, is GAGVSQTPSNKVTEKGKYVELRCDPISGHTALYWYRQSLGQGPEFLIYFQGTGAADDSGLPNDRFFAVRPEGSVSTLKIQRTERGDSAVYLCASSPTGTPRETQYFGPGTRLLVL.

Only a few counts were recorded for this clonotype. V usage is TRBV5-1 and J usage is TRBJ2-7, with 7 bases matching TRBD1. Germline values: CDR1 SGHRS, CDR2 YFSETQ. This CDR3 is built from 14 residues. J gave up 5 bases and V 1 base, and 6 bases lay outside the gene matches. CDR3 sequence reads: CASSLQGDQDEQYF. The CDR3 DNA follows: TGCGCCAGCAGCTTGCAGGGGGATCAGGACGAGCAGTACTTC.

V is TRBV4-2 and J is TRBJ2-7; 12 bases agree with TRBD2. Germline V gives CDR1 LGHNA, CDR2 YNFKEQ. The CDR3 spans 17 residues. V lost 2 bases to trimming and J lost 5 bases; unmatched junction nucleotides: 10. In DNA form, the CDR3 reads TGTGCCAGCAGCCAACAGACTAGCGGGAGCCCAATCCACGAGCAGTACTTC. It codes for CASSQQTSGSPIHEQYF.

A few counts support this clonotype. The V call is TRBV9, the J call TRBJ1-1; D perhaps matches TRBD1 (6 bases). V was pared by 4 bases and J by 2 bases, with 12 bases between. From germline, CDR1 is SGDLS and CDR2 YYNGEE. The CDR3 spans 14 residues. The CDR3 coding sequence is TGTGCCAGCAGCTTCGGACAGCGAAACACTGAAGCTTTCTTT. It translates to CASSFGQRNTEAFF.

V gene TRBV10-2 combines with J gene TRBJ1-2; 7 bases match TRBD1. The CDR3 sequence is 13 residues long. Looked up from germline, CDR1 is WSHSY and CDR2 is SAAADI. V shed 6 bases and J 5 bases; nucleotides not matched to a gene: 6. The CDR3 nucleotides read TGCGCCAGCAGCCCGGGACAGCAGTATGGCTACACCTTC. It is translated as CASSPGQQYGYTF.

This clonotype was counted many times. The chain combines TRBV7-2 with TRBJ2-1; D gene unclear. The ends were cut back, 3 bases at V and 5 bases at J, with 8 bases in the middle. This CDR3 is 13 amino acids long. Germline values: CDR1 SGHTA, CDR2 FQGNSA. Written as DNA, the CDR3 is TGTGCCAGCAGCTTTGCCGAGAACAATGAGCAGTTCTTC. Amino acid sequence: CASSFAENNEQFF.

Note on this clonotype: A much more abundant neighbour one base away suggests this may be a read error. This chain connects TRBV6-2 or TRBV6-3 to TRBJ1-1; D remains ambiguous. The CDR3 has 12 residues. The germline V gene encodes CDR1 MNHEY and CDR2 SVGEGT. V lost 2 bases and J 3 bases, leaving 4 bases between the germline ends. In DNA form, the CDR3 reads TGTGCCAGCAGTTACGGGTACACTGAAGCTTTCTTT. Encoded protein: CASSYGYTEAFF.